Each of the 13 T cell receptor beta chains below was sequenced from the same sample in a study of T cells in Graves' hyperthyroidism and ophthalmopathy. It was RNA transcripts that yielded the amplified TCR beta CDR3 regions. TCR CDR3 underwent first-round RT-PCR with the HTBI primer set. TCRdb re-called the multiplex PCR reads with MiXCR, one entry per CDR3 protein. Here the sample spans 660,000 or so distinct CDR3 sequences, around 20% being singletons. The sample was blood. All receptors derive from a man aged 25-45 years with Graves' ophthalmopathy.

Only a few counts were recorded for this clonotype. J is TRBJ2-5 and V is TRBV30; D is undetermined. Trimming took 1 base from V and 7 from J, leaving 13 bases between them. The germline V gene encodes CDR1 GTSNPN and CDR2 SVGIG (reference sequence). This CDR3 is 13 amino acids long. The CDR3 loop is CAWSGSSIGTQYF. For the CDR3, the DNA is TGTGCCTGGAGTGGTAGTTCCATAGGGACCCAGTACTTC.

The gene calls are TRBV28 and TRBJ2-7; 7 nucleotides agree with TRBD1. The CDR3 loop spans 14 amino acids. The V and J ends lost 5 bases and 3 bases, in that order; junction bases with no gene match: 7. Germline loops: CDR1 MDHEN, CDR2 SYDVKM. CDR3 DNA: TGTGCCAGCAGTCAGACGGGACAGAACTACGAGCAGTACTTC. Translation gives CASSQTGQNYEQYF.

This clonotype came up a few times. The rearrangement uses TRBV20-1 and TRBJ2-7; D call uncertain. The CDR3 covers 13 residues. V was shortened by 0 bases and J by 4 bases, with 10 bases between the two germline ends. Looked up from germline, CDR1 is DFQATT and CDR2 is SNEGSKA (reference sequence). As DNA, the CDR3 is TGCAGTGCTAGAGATTCGGACCGATACGAGCAGTACTTC. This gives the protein CSARDSDRYEQYF.

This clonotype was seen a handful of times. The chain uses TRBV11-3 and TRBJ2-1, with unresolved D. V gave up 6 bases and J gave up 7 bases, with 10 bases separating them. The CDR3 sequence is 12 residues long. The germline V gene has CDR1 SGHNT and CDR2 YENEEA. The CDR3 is CASRFLGNEQFF. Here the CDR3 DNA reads TGTGCCAGCAGATTCCTAGGGAATGAGCAGTTCTTC.

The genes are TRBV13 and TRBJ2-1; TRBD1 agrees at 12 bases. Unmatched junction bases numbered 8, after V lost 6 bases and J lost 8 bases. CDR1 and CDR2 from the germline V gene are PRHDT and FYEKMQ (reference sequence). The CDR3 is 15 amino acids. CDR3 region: CASRNRDRGRDEQFF. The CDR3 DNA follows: TGTGCCAGCAGAAACCGGGACAGGGGGCGCGATGAGCAGTTCTTC.

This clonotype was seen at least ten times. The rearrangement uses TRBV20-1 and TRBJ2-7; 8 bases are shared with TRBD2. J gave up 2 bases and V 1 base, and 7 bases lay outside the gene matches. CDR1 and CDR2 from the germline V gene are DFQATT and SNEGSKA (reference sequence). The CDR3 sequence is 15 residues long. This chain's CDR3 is CSARGRAGGTYEQYF. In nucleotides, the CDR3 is TGCAGTGCTAGAGGACGGGCGGGAGGCACCTACGAGCAGTACTTC.

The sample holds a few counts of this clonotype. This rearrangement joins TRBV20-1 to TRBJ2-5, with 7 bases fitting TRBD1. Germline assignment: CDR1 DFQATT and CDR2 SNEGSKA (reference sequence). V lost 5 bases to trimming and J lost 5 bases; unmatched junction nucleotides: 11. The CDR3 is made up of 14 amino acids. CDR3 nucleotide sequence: TGCAGTGCTTCGGGGTGGACAGGCGGGGAGACCCAGTACTTC. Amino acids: CSASGWTGGETQYF.

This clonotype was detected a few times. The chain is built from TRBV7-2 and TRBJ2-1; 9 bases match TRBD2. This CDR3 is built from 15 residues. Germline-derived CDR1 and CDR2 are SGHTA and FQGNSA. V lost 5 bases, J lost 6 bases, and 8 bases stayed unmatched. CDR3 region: CASSQSGRLSNEQFF. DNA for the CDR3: TGTGCCAGCAGCCAAAGCGGGAGGCTATCCAATGAGCAGTTCTTC.

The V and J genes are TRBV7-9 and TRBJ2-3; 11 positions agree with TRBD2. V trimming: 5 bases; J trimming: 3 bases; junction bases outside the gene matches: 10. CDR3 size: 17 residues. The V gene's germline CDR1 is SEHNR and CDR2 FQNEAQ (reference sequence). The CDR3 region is CASSRGLAGGRTDTQYF. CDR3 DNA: TGTGCCAGCAGCCGAGGGCTAGCGGGAGGCCGGACAGATACGCAGTATTTT. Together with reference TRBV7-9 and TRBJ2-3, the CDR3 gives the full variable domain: DTGVSQNPRHKITKRGQNVTFRCDPISEHNRLYWYRQTLGQGPEFLTYFQNEAQLEKSRLLSDRFSAERPKGSFSTLEIQRTEQGDSAMYLCASSRGLAGGRTDTQYFGPGTRLTVL.

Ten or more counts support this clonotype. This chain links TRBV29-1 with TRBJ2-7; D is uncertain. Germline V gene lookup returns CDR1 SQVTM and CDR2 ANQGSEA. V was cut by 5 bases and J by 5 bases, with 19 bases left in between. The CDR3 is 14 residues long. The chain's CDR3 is CSVRDIDRVNEQYF. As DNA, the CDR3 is TGCAGCGTTCGAGACATCGACCGGGTAAACGAGCAGTACTTC.

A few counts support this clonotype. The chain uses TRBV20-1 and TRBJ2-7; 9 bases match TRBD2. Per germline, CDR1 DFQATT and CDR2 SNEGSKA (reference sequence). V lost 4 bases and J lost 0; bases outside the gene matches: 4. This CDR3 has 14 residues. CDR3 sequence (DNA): TGCAGTGCTATTACTAGCGGGCGCTCCTACGAGCAGTACTTC. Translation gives CSAITSGRSYEQYF.

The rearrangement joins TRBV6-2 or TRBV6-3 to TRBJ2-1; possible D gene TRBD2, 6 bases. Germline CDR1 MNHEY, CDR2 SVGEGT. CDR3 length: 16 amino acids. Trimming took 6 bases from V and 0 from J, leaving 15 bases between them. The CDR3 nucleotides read TGTGCCAGCAGCAGGACTAAGATGAGCTCCTACAATGAGCAGTTCTTC. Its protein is CASSRTKMSSYNEQFF.

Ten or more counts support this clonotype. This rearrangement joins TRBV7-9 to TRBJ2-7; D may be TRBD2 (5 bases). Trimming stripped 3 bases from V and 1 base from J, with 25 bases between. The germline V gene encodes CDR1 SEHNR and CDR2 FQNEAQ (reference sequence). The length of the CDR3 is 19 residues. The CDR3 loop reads CASSFPRNGPGEGSYEQYF. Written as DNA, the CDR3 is TGTGCCAGCAGCTTCCCCCGGAACGGCCCCGGGGAAGGGTCCTACGAGCAGTACTTC.